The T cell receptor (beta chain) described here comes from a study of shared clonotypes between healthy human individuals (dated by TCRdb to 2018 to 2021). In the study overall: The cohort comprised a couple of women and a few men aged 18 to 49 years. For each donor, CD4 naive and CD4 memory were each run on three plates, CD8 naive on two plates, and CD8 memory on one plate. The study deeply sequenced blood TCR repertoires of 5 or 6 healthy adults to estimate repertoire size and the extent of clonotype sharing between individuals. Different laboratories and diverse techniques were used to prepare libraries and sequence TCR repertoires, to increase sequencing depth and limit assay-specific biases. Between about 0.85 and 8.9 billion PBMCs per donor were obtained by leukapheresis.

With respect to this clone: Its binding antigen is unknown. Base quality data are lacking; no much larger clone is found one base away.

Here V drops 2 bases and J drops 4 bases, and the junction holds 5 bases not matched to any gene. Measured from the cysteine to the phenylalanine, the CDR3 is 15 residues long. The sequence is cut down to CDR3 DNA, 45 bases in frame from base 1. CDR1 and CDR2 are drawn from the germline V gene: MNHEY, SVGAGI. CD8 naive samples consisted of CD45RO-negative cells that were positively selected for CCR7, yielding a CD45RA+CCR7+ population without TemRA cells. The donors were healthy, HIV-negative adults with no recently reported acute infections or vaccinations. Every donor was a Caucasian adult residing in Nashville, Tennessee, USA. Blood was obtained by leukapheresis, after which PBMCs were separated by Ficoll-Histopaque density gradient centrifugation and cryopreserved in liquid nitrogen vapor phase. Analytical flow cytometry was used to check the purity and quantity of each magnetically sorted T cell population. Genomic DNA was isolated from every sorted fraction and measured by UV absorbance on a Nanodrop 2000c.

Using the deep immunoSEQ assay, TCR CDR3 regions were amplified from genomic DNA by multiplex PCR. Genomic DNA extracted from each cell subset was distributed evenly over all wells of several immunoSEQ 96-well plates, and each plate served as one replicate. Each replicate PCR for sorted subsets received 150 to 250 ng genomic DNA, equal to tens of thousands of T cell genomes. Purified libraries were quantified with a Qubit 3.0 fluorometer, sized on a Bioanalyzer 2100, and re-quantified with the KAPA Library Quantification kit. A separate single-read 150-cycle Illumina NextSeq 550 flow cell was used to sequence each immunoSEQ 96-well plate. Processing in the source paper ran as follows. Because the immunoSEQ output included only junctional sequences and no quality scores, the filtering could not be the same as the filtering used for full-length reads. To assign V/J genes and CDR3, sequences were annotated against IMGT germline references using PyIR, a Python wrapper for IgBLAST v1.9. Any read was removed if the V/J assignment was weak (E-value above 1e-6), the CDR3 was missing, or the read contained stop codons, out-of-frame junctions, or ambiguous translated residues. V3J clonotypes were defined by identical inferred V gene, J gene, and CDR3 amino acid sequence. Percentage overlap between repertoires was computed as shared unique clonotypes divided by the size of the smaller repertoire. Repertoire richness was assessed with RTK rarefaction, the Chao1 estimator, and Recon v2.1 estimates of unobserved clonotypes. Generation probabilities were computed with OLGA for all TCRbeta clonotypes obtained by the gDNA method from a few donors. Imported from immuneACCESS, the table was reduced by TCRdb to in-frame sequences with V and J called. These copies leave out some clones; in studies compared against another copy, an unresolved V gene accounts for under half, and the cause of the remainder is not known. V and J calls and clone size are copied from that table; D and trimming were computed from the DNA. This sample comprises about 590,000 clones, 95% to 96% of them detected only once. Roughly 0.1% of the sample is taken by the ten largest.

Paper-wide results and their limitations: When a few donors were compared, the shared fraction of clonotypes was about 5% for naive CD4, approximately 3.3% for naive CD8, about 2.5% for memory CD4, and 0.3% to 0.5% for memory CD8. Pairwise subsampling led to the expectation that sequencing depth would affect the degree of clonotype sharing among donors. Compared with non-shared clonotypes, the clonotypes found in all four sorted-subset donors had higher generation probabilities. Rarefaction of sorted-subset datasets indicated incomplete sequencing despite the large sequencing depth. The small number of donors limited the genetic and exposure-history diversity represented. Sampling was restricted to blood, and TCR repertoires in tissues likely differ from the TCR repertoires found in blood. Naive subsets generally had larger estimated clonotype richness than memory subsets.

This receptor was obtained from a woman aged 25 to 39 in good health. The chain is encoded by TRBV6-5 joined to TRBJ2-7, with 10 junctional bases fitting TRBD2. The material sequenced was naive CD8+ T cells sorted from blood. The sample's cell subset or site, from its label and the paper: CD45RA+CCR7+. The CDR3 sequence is CASSYATSGVYEQYF. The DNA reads TGTGCCAGCAGTTACGCTACTAGCGGGGTTTACGAGCAGTACTTC.